This is a list of T cell receptor beta chains from one sample in a study of blood T cell repertoires in COVID-19. Method: immunoSEQ multiplex PCR; TCRdb's copy keeps in-frame clones and lacks some. The repertoire includes 100,000 to 120,000 clones, 76% of them detected once, and over 3.5% sits in the top ten. The source material was peripheral blood. The receptors derive from a woman older than 75 with acute or convalescent COVID-19. The CDR3 runs from the conserved cysteine through the conserved F or W. The D gene is left open where the match is weak. A row's size may be missing; if present it is once, few, many or a size class.

TRBJ2-2	NA	TRBV6-1	TRBD2	TGTGCCAGCAGTGAAGCGAGGACTAGCGGGAGTTCCGGGGAGCTGTTTTTT	CASSEARTSGSSGELFF
TRBJ1-5	few	TRBV6-5	NA	TGTGCCAGCAGTTACTCGTCCAGGGGAAGCAATCAGCCCCAGCATTTT	CASSYSSRGSNQPQHF
TRBJ1-5	NA	TRBV27	TRBD1	TGTGCCAGCAGTTGGACAGGGTTGAGTTTGGCGGGTCAGCCCCAGCATTTT	CASSWTGLSLAGQPQHF
TRBJ2-7	few	TRBV27	TRBD2	TGTGCCAGCAGCCTTCGGGGGGGACTGTCCTACGAGCAGTACTTC	CASSLRGGLSYEQYF
TRBJ1-1	NA	TRBV5-6	NA	TGTGCCAGCAGCTTGCTATGGTCGGAAGCTTTCTTT	CASSLLWSEAFF
TRBJ2-7	NA	TRBV5-1	TRBD2	TGCGCCAGCAGCTGGGGGACTAGCTACGAGCAGTACTTC	CASSWGTSYEQYF
TRBJ1-4	NA	TRBV5-6	TRBD1	TGTGCCAGCAGCTTATGGACAGGGGTTGAAAAACTGTTTTTT	CASSLWTGVEKLFF
TRBJ2-4	NA	TRBV4-1	NA	TGCGCCAGCAGCCAATCCGAAAACATTCAGTACTTC	CASSQSENIQYF
TRBJ1-5	few	TRBV19	NA	TGTGCCAGTACCCTTTGGTGGGGGCGTCAGCCCCAGCATTTT	CASTLWWGRQPQHF
TRBJ1-1	NA	TRBV5-1	TRBD1	TGCGCCAGCAGCTCGGGAGAAGGGGGCGGCACTGAAGCTTTCTTT	CASSSGEGGGTEAFF
TRBJ1-6	few	TRBV6-1	TRBD1	TGTGCCAGCAGTGAAGCGCCGGGACAGGGAAATTCACCCCTCCACTTT	CASSEAPGQGNSPLHF
TRBJ2-2	few	TRBV28	TRBD2	TGTGCCAGCAGGGGGACAGTTCTGACTAGCGGGGGGAACACCGGGGAGCTGTTTTTT	CASRGTVLTSGGNTGELFF
TRBJ1-2	NA	TRBV28	NA	TGTGCCAGCAAATGGGGGCTCGATGGCTACACCTTC	CASKWGLDGYTF
TRBJ2-7	NA	TRBV28	NA	TGTGCCAGCAGTTTAGTGGGACACGCGAGCAGGGACGAGCAGTACTTC	CASSLVGHASRDEQYF